This TCR beta chain was profiled in a study of OX40 agonist ivuxolimab in advanced cancers. Overall study: Among those enrolled, mean age was 60 years (range roughly 23 to 85) and approximately 83% were male.

Findings and caveats of the study: Within 6 weeks, CD4+ and CD8+ blood T cells expanded clonally at 0.1 to 3.0 mg/kg.

Libraries were prepared by immunoSEQ multiplex PCR; TCRdb keeps only in-frame clonotypes and omits some of them. In the table there are around 84,000 clones, under 95% of which are singletons. This clone has just one count. Antigen specificity is unknown. The CDR3 has 14 residues. Germline CDR1 reads LNHNV; CDR2 reads YYDKDF (reference sequence). V lost 3 bases to trimming and J lost 1 base, with 9 bases between them. The chain has TRBV15 and TRBJ2-5, with D perhaps TRBD1 (5 bases). Source: CD4+ or CD8+ T cells sorted from blood, taken in a trial of the OX40 agonist ivuxolimab. The source is an adult with an advanced solid tumor such as melanoma, head and neck, liver or kidney cancer. DNA for the CDR3: TGTGCCACCAGCAGGGACACCTTCCAAGAGACCCAGTACTTC. Translation: CATSRDTFQETQYF.